This T cell receptor beta chain stems from a study of tumor and adjacent non-tumor tissue in lung cancer. In the case of this clonotype: The antigen is not known. A junction end diverges from the germline sequence, so it may reflect a read error.

This sample's RNA came from whole unsorted tissue. General observations from the study: Higher tumor TCR diversity was associated with shorter survival. Normal lung showed higher cumulative top 100 clone frequency than tumor. Tumor tissue had significantly higher TCR diversity than normal lung.

This CDR3 region has 16 residues. Per germline, CDR1 SGHAT and CDR2 FQNNGV. The library came from three nested PCR rounds adapted from ARM-PCR protocols. MiXCR, run by TCRdb on the multiplex PCR reads, gives a single entry per CDR3 protein. This table has some 71,000 distinct CDR3 sequences, about two thirds appearing once. The sequencing sample was made of lung tumor tissue. This TCR was sampled from a woman in her forties with non-small cell lung cancer. This rearrangement joins TRBV11-2 to TRBJ2-7; 9 nucleotides agree with TRBD2. The CDR3 reads CATSLGEKGLACEQYF. The CDR3 DNA reads as TGTGCCACCAGCTTAGGGGAAAAGGGACTAGCCTGCGAGCAGTACTTC.